The 8 T cell receptor beta chains listed next were all sequenced from one sample in a study of cytomegalovirus exposure and HLA in healthy donors. Vbeta (60) and Jbeta (13) primers were used in the PCR. Here immunoSEQ multiplex PCR was the method, and the copy in TCRdb shows in-frame clones only, minus some. The sample lists under 200,000 clones; 87% were seen once. The sequenced sample consisted of PBMCs. These receptors originate from a boy aged 2 to 10 in good health and CMV-seronegative.

CDR3 amino acids: CASSLGQFSNQPQHF. CDR3 DNA: TGTGCCAGCAGCCTCGGACAGTTTAGCAATCAGCCCCAGCATTTT. The chain uses TRBV7-2 and TRBJ1-5, with a tentative D call TRBD1 (6 bases). The length of the CDR3 is 15 residues. Trimming pared 5 bases from V and 0 bases from J, leaving 11 bases between. Looked up from germline, CDR1 is SGHTA and CDR2 is FQGNSA. The full variable domain, completed using reference TRBV7-2 and TRBJ1-5, is GAGVSQSPSNKVTEKGKDVELRCDPISGHTALYWYRQSLGQGLEFLIYFQGNSAPDKSGLPSDRFSAERTGGSVSTLTIQRTQQEDSAVYLCASSLGQFSNQPQHFGDGTRLSIL.

The chain uses TRBV29-1 and TRBJ1-1, with a weak D call TRBD1 (6 bases). Germline V gene data show CDR1 as SQVTM and CDR2 as ANQGSEA. CDR3 length: 13 amino acids. V was cut by 3 bases and J by 6 bases, with 14 bases left in between. DNA of the CDR3: TGCAGCGTTGAGGGGTTGAAGGGGGCTGAAGCTTTCTTT. Translating it yields CSVEGLKGAEAFF.

The genes are TRBV6-6 and TRBJ2-1, with D possibly being TRBD2 (6 bases). V was clipped by 6 bases and J by 0 bases, with 15 bases between them. Germline CDR1 and CDR2: MNHNY and SVGAGI (reference sequence). The CDR3 loop spans 16 amino acids. CDR3 bases: TGTGCCAGCAGACACGGGACTTTCAGCTCCTACAATGAGCAGTTCTTC. Its translation is CASRHGTFSSYNEQFF.

This chain joins TRBV6-1 and TRBJ1-5; 8 bases match TRBD1. Trimming took 3 bases from V and 2 from J; bases not matched to a gene: 6. This CDR3 spans 16 amino acids. Per the germline V gene, CDR1 is MNHNS and CDR2 is SASEGT. The CDR3 region is CASSDAAGGRNQPQHF. The CDR3 DNA is TGTGCCAGCAGTGACGCGGCAGGGGGCCGCAATCAGCCCCAGCATTTT.

The rearrangement joins TRBV27 to TRBJ2-7, with no clear D. V gave up 10 bases and J gave up 1 base, with 11 bases separating them. This CDR3 comprises 12 residues. Germline V lookup: CDR1 MNHEY, CDR2 SMNVEV (reference sequence). The CDR3 sequence is CATQTPSYEQYF. The CDR3 coding sequence is TGTGCCACTCAAACACCGTCCTACGAGCAGTACTTC.

This clone was picked up one time. V is TRBV27 and J is TRBJ2-7, with TRBD2 matching 10 bases. The junction had 5 bases not matched to a gene; V was cut back by 3 bases and J by 3 bases. CDR1 and CDR2 (germline): MNHEY, SMNVEV (reference sequence). The CDR3 extends over 15 amino acids. The chain's CDR3 is CASSFTLAGVYEQYF. CDR3 in DNA: TGTGCCAGCAGTTTCACCCTAGCGGGGGTCTACGAGCAGTACTTC.

The V call is TRBV5-1, the J call TRBJ1-2, with D possibly TRBD1 on 6 matching bases. The germline V gene encodes CDR1 SGHRS and CDR2 YFSETQ. This CDR3 is built from 16 residues. The V end lost 0 bases, the J end lost 8 bases, and 20 bases lay between the germline ends. CDR3 region: CASSLALITGYDGYTF. The CDR3 DNA reads as TGCGCCAGCAGCTTGGCCCTGATAACAGGGTATGACGGCTACACCTTC.

The chain joins TRBV28 to TRBJ2-3; D unresolved. Trimming removed 3 bases from V and 7 bases from J, with 8 bases in between. Germline V gene sequence: CDR1 MDHEN, CDR2 SYDVKM. This CDR3 has 12 amino acids. CDR3 in DNA: TGTGCCAGCAGTTTGAGCGATTATACGCAGTATTTT. It is translated as CASSLSDYTQYF.